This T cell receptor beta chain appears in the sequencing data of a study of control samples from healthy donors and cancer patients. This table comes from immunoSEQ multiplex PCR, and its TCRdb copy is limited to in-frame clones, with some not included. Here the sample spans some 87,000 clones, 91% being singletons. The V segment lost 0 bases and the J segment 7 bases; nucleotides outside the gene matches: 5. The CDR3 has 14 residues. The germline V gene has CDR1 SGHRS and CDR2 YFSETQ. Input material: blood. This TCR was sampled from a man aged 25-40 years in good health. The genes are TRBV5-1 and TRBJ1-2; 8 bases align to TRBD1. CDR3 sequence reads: CASSLGTGHRGYTF. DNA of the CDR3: TGCGCCAGCAGCTTGGGGACAGGGCATCGTGGCTACACCTTC.